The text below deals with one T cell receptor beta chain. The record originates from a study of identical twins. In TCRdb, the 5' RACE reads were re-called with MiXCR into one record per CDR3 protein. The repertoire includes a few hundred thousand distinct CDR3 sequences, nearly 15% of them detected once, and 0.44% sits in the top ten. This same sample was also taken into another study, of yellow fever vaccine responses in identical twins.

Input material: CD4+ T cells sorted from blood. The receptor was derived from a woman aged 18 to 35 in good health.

CDR3 nucleotides: TGTGCCAGCAGCAAAGGCGAGCGGGAGATCCCCTTTTGGGAGCAGTACTTC. It encodes CASSKGEREIPFWEQYF. The chain recombines TRBV21-1 with TRBJ2-7; no DNA check was done on the table's D call, TRBD2. TRBV21-1 is a known pseudogene. This CDR3 comprises 17 residues.